This T cell receptor beta chain comes out of a study of blood T cell repertoires in COVID-19. Study at large: Donors in the United States, Italy and Spain gave samples during acute or convalescent COVID-19.

CDR3 length equals 12 residues. V dropped 8 bases and J dropped 0 bases, with 5 bases sitting between them. Germline lookup yields CDR1 MNHEY and CDR2 SVGAGI. Only in-frame clones appear in the TCRdb table, and some are missing; sequencing was by immunoSEQ multiplex PCR. The sample has fewer than 100,000 clones, 75% to 85% seen once. The sample comprised peripheral blood. The chain has TRBV6-5 and TRBJ2-1; maybe TRBD1 (5 bases). The sequence was obtained from a man aged 65-85 years with acute or convalescent COVID-19. The CDR3 DNA reads as TGTGCCAGCGGGGCCTCCTACAATGAGCAGTTCTTC. This codes for CASGASYNEQFF.